The text below deals with one T cell receptor (beta chain). Antigen unknown. CDR3 size: 13 residues. Trimming removed 1 base at V and 4 bases at J, with 5 bases between. In germline, CDR1 is LNHDA, CDR2 SQIVND (reference sequence). The sample belongs to a study of T cells in Graves' hyperthyroidism and ophthalmopathy. Study-level results: Ophthalmopathy and stable hyperthyroidism were separated by a 13 V-J model.

On the basis of clinical symptoms, serum thyroxine and TRAb, thyroid ultrasound and orbital computed tomography, diagnoses were made. The TCR beta CDR3 regions underwent amplification using RNA transcripts as the source. Primed by the HTBI set, a first-round RT-PCR was run on the TCR CDR3. TCRdb called the multiplex PCR reads again in MiXCR, with one record for every CDR3 protein. The table lists 490,000 or so distinct CDR3 sequences, approximately 20% of them singletons, with approximately 48% in the top ten. Material for sequencing was blood. This clonotype originated in a man aged 40-49 years with Graves' ophthalmopathy. The chain is built from TRBV19 and TRBJ1-5, with D hard to call. The CDR3 protein is CASSIADNQPQHF. DNA of the CDR3: TGTGCCAGTAGTATAGCTGATAATCAGCCCCAGCATTTT. Filled out from reference TRBV19 and TRBJ1-5, the complete variable domain reads DGGITQSPKYLFRKEGQNVTLSCEQNLNHDAMYWYRQDPGQGLRLIYYSQIVNDFQKGDIAEGYSVSREKKESFPLTVTSAQKNPTAFYLCASSIADNQPQHFGDGTRLSIL.